The 28 T cell receptor beta chains in this list originate from one sample, sequenced in a study of T cell repertoires in cytomegalovirus infection. TCRdb recomputed calls from the reads with MiXCR, one row per CDR3 protein. The table records about 260,000 distinct CDR3 sequences, approximately 13% of them present only once. Sample: PBMCs. The receptors derive from a human donor in good health (CMV status not recorded). Some clones in this sample may be carry-over from other donors' samples.

This clonotype was detected only a few times. This chain connects TRBV29-1 to TRBJ2-2; D gene uncertain. Trimming shortened V by 5 bases and J by 2 bases, and 12 bases separated the two germline ends. The CDR3 is made up of 14 amino acids. Germline CDR1 and CDR2: SQVTM and ANQGSEA. Here the CDR3 DNA reads TGCAGCGTTTGGCAAAACCCAAACACCGGGGAGCTGTTTTTT. Its protein is CSVWQNPNTGELFF.

This clonotype has only a few counts. The gene calls are TRBV28 and TRBJ2-7; 8 bases match TRBD2. This CDR3 has 14 amino acids. V shed 6 bases, J shed 2 bases, and the junction held 6 bases outside the gene matches. CDR1 is MDHEN, CDR2 SYDVKM, per germline. As DNA, the CDR3 is TGTGCCAGCAGCTTTAGCGGGACCGCCTACGAGCAGTACTTC. It yields the protein CASSFSGTAYEQYF.

This clonotype was recorded many times. The V call is TRBV25-1, the J call TRBJ1-1, with D tentatively TRBD1 (5 bases). Looked up from germline, CDR1 is MGHDK and CDR2 is SYGVNS. V was trimmed by 6 bases and J by 7 bases, leaving 15 bases between them. CDR3 length: 13 residues. The CDR3 sequence is CASRRGPGVEAFF. The CDR3 DNA reads TGTGCCAGCAGGAGGGGACCGGGAGTTGAAGCTTTCTTT.

This clonotype was seen many times. The J gene is TRBJ2-1, the V gene TRBV4-2; TRBD2 matches 14 bases. V shed 4 bases, J shed 5 bases, and the junction held 10 bases outside the gene matches. This CDR3 is built from 18 residues. Per the germline V gene, CDR1 is LGHNA and CDR2 is YNFKEQ. For the CDR3, the DNA is TGTGCCAGCAGCCGAACGGGACTAGCGGGAGAAGGTCACAATGAGCAGTTCTTC. It specifies CASSRTGLAGEGHNEQFF.

This chain joins TRBV7-3 and TRBJ2-7; 7 bases match TRBD1. The CDR3 is made up of 13 amino acids. After removal of 5 bases from V and 12 bases from J, the junction contained 13 bases not matched to a gene. Germline lookup yields CDR1 SGHTA and CDR2 FQGTGA. The CDR3 reads CASSQRTGTVLYF. Written as DNA, the CDR3 is TGTGCCAGCAGCCAACGAACCGGGACAGTCTTGTACTTC.

The chain carries TRBV12-3 or TRBV12-4 and TRBJ2-5; D is perhaps TRBD1 (5 bases). The CDR3 covers 14 residues. V lost 3 bases to trimming and J lost 1 base, with 9 bases between them. CDR3 sequence: CASSFSQGQETQYF. The CDR3 DNA reads as TGTGCCAGCAGTTTCAGCCAGGGCCAAGAGACCCAGTACTTC.

The J gene is TRBJ1-6, the V gene TRBV12-3 or TRBV12-4; TRBD1 might be the D (5 bases). This CDR3 comprises 14 residues. The V and J ends lost 4 bases and 9 bases respectively, with 13 bases between them. CDR3 region: CASSWDFQGSPLHF. The CDR3, as DNA: TGTGCCAGCAGTTGGGACTTTCAGGGTTCACCCCTCCACTTT.

The J gene is TRBJ1-2, the V gene TRBV6-1; 10 bases line up with TRBD1. Germline V gene sequence: CDR1 MNHNS, CDR2 SASEGT. CDR3 length: 15 residues. With 3 bases clipped from V and 8 bases from J, the junction kept 9 bases outside the gene matches. CDR3 loop: CASSDLGQGLGGYTF. The CDR3 DNA is TGTGCCAGCAGTGATTTGGGACAGGGGCTCGGAGGCTACACCTTC.

This clonotype was seen more than once but under ten times. The chain uses TRBV6-5 and TRBJ1-2; D is uncertain. Per the germline V gene, CDR1 is MNHEY and CDR2 is SVGAGI. V was cut by 0 bases and J by 4 bases, with 12 bases left in between. This CDR3 spans 15 amino acids. The CDR3 sequence is CASSYSNWATYGYTF. In nucleotides, the CDR3 is TGTGCCAGCAGTTACTCGAATTGGGCCACCTATGGCTACACCTTC.

The rearrangement links TRBV20-1 to TRBJ1-5; D not resolved. The V end lost 0 bases, the J end lost 3 bases, and 12 bases lay between the germline ends. The CDR3 covers 15 residues. Germline loops: CDR1 DFQATT, CDR2 SNEGSKA (reference sequence). This CDR3 is CSARDYGTVNQPQHF. In nucleotides, the CDR3 is TGCAGTGCTAGAGATTATGGTACAGTCAATCAGCCCCAGCATTTT.

The gene calls are TRBV20-1 and TRBJ1-3; D gene unclear. Trimming removed 3 bases at V and 2 bases at J, with 8 bases between. Germline V gene data show CDR1 as DFQATT and CDR2 as SNEGSKA (reference sequence). This CDR3 spans 13 amino acids. CDR3 loop: CSASQDAGNTIYF. In nucleotides, the CDR3 is TGCAGTGCTAGTCAGGACGCTGGAAACACCATATATTTT.

The rearrangement joins TRBV7-2 to TRBJ2-1; TRBD2 is a possible D gene (6 bases). CDR1 and CDR2 (germline): SGHTA, FQGNSA. Trimming took off 5 bases at V and 3 bases at J, with 11 bases between the two ends. The CDR3 loop spans 14 amino acids. The CDR3 loop is CASSRRDFYNEQFF. The CDR3 DNA is TGTGCCAGCAGCCGCCGGGACTTCTACAATGAGCAGTTCTTC.

Ten or more counts support this clonotype. V usage is TRBV19 and J usage is TRBJ2-2, with TRBD2 matching 7 bases. V was pared by 3 bases and J by 6 bases, with 7 bases of the junction left unmatched. The V gene's germline CDR1 is LNHDA and CDR2 SQIVND (reference sequence). CDR3 length: 15 residues. Here the CDR3 reads CASSIRDYPSGELFF. The CDR3 DNA is TGTGCCAGTAGTATCCGGGACTACCCCTCCGGGGAGCTGTTTTTT.

There are many counts of this clonotype. The chain uses TRBV4-1 and TRBJ1-6; 8 bases line up with TRBD1. Trimming cost V 2 bases and J 1 base; bases outside gene matches: 10. The CDR3 has 19 residues. Looked up from germline, CDR1 is MGHRA and CDR2 is YSYEKL. CDR3 loop: CASSQNRQGRASYNSPLHF. In nucleotides, the CDR3 is TGCGCCAGCAGCCAAAATCGACAGGGGAGAGCATCCTATAATTCACCCCTCCACTTT.

The chain combines TRBV20-1 with TRBJ1-6; D remains unclear. V shed 6 bases and J shed 0 bases, with 6 bases lying between them. Germline CDR1 DFQATT, CDR2 SNEGSKA (reference sequence). This CDR3 region has 13 residues. The chain's CDR3 is CSAPRSYNSPLHF. The CDR3 DNA reads as TGCAGTGCCCCCCGCTCCTATAATTCACCCCTCCACTTT.

The table lists this clonotype with many counts. This rearrangement joins TRBV20-1 to TRBJ1-1, with TRBD1 identical over 9 bases. The CDR3 has 13 residues. In germline, CDR1 is DFQATT, CDR2 SNEGSKA (reference sequence). CDR3 DNA sequence: TGCAGCCGGAGACAGGGGGAGAACACTGAAGCTTTCTTT. This translates into CSRRQGENTEAFF.

This clonotype was found many times. V usage is TRBV11-3 and J usage is TRBJ2-7; D is uncertain. Trimming removed 2 bases from V and 6 bases from J, with 11 bases in between. The CDR3 has 13 residues. Germline values: CDR1 SGHNT, CDR2 YENEEA. The CDR3 DNA sequence: TGTGCCAGCAGCTTATCTTCCCCGGGCGAGCAGTACTTC. This translates into CASSLSSPGEQYF.

A few counts support this clonotype. The J gene is TRBJ2-1, the V gene TRBV14; D is perhaps TRBD1 (6 bases). CDR1 SGHDN and CDR2 FVKESK come from the germline V gene. V was shortened by 1 base and J by 9 bases, with 22 bases between the two germline ends. This CDR3 spans 17 amino acids. The CDR3 reads CASSQAVNTPRGSEQFF. CDR3 DNA: TGTGCCAGCAGCCAAGCGGTAAATACTCCCAGGGGTAGTGAGCAGTTCTTC.

This clonotype was observed a few times. As DNA, the CDR3 is TGTGCCAGCAGTTCGGACAAGGGAAACATTCAGTACTTC. This translates into CASSSDKGNIQYF. The V and J genes are TRBV12-3 or TRBV12-4 and TRBJ2-4; tentatively, D is TRBD1 (5 bases). The CDR3 is 13 residues long. The ends were cut back, 4 bases at V and 6 bases at J, with 10 bases in the middle.

Ten or more counts support this clonotype. This chain joins TRBV7-3 and TRBJ2-3; D might be TRBD1 (5 bases). This CDR3 is 15 amino acids long. The germline V gene encodes CDR1 SGHTA and CDR2 FQGTGA. The V end lost 5 bases, the J end lost 0 bases, and 12 bases lay between the germline ends. The CDR3 nucleotides are TGTGCCAGCAGCCGTGCTCCAGGGAGCACAGATACGCAGTATTTT. The encoded protein is CASSRAPGSTDTQYF.

This clonotype turned up a few times. The chain carries TRBV6-1 and TRBJ1-3; no clear D. Germline values: CDR1 MNHNS, CDR2 SASEGT. The length of the CDR3 is 13 residues. Trimming pared 6 bases from V and 8 bases from J, leaving 14 bases between. The CDR3 spells CASSLAIGDTIYF. The CDR3 DNA follows: TGTGCCAGCAGCCTAGCTATTGGGGACACCATATATTTT.

This sequence joins TRBV5-4 and TRBJ2-7, with D tentatively TRBD2 (5 bases). There are 14 residues in the CDR3. CDR1 and CDR2 from the germline V gene are SGHNT and YYREEE (reference sequence). Trimming cost V 1 base and J 0 bases, with 8 bases left between them. This chain's CDR3 is CASSLPAVSYEQYF. The CDR3 region has the DNA TGTGCCAGCAGCTTGCCAGCGGTCTCCTACGAGCAGTACTTC.

This clonotype showed up just a few times. The chain couples TRBV5-1 to TRBJ2-7; 7 bases are shared with TRBD1. The ends lost 4 bases at V and 0 bases at J; junction bases unmatched: 4. The CDR3 is made up of 14 amino acids. Germline V CDR1 and CDR2: SGHRS, YFSETQ. The CDR3 spells CASSRDSFSYEQYF. For the CDR3, the DNA is TGCGCCAGCAGCAGGGACAGCTTCTCCTACGAGCAGTACTTC.

The V call is TRBV20-1, the J call TRBJ2-1, with D perhaps TRBD1 (7 bases). The CDR3 has 13 residues. V was trimmed by 5 bases and J by 4 bases, leaving 12 bases between them. Germline V gives CDR1 DFQATT, CDR2 SNEGSKA (reference sequence). The CDR3 here is CSAPRGVYNEQFF. The CDR3 coding sequence is TGCAGTGCTCCCAGGGGGGTATACAATGAGCAGTTCTTC.

J is TRBJ2-5 and V is TRBV6-5, with TRBD2 as a possible D gene (6 bases). CDR1 is MNHEY and CDR2 is SVGAGI in the germline V gene. Trimming removed 2 bases from V and 2 bases from J, with 12 bases in between. CDR3 length equals 15 residues. This CDR3 reads CASSYAAGPQETQYF. Written as DNA, the CDR3 is TGTGCCAGCAGTTACGCTGCGGGACCTCAAGAGACCCAGTACTTC.

This clonotype was counted at least ten times. J is TRBJ1-5 and V is TRBV7-8, with 8 bases aligning to TRBD1. Germline assignment: CDR1 SGHVS and CDR2 FQNEAQ. The trim removed 5 bases at V and 7 bases at J, leaving 10 bases unmatched. This CDR3 has 15 residues. The CDR3 DNA is TGTGCCAGCAGCCTTAGGGGACAGGCGGGCCAGCCCCAGCATTTT. It is translated as CASSLRGQAGQPQHF.

CDR3 in DNA: TGTGCCAGCGGGACAGGGGTATACGAGCAGTACTTC. This codes for CASGTGVYEQYF. This sequence joins TRBV5-5 and TRBJ2-7; TRBD1 aligns across 10 bases. The V gene's germline CDR1 is SGHKS and CDR2 YYEKEE (reference sequence). This CDR3 is built from 12 residues. The ends lost 7 bases at V and 4 bases at J; junction bases unmatched: 2.

The V and J genes are TRBV5-4 and TRBJ2-3; the match to TRBD2 covers 7 bases. The J segment lost 4 bases and the V segment lost 2 bases, leaving 13 bases of the junction unmatched. Germline CDR1 is SGHNT and CDR2 is YYREEE (reference sequence). CDR3 size: 17 residues. CDR3 DNA: TGTGCCAGCAGCTTACTCAGGGCACCCGCGGGGGCAGATACGCAGTATTTT. Its protein product is CASSLLRAPAGADTQYF.